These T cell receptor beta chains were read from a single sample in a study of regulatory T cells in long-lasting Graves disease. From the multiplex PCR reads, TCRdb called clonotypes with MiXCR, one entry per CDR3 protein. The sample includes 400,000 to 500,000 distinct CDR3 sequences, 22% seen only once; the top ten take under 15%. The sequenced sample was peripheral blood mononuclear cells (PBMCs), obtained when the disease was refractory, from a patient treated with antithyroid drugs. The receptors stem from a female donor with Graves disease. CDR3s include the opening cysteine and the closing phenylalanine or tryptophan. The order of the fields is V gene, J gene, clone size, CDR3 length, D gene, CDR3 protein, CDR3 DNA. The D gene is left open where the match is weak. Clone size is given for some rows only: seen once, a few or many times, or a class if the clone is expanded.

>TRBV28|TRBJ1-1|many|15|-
CASSPPGRRNTEAFF
TGTGCCAGCAGTCCTCCGGGACGGAGGAACACTGAAGCTTTCTTT
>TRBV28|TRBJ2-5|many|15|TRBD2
CASSLLWGGQETQYF
TGTGCCAGCAGTTTACTGTGGGGGGGTCAAGAGACCCAGTACTTC
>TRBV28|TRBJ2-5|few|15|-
CASSGVTKRSETQYF
TGTGCCAGCAGTGGAGTGACGAAGAGGTCAGAGACCCAGTACTTC
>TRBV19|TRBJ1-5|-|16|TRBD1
CASSVPGQGSNQPQHF
TGTGCCAGTAGTGTCCCGGGACAGGGTAGCAATCAGCCCCAGCATTTT
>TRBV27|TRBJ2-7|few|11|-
CASSQGLLRYF
TGTGCCAGCAGTCAAGGACTCTTGAGGTACTTC
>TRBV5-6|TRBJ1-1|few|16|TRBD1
CASRQAGQGRKVEAFF
TGTGCCAGCAGACAAGCGGGACAGGGGAGGAAGGTGGAAGCTTTCTTT
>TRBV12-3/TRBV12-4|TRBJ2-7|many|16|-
CASSGTGTRSSYEQYF
TGTGCCAGCAGCGGAACCGGGACCCGGAGCTCCTACGAGCAGTACTTC
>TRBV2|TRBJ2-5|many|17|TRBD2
CASSERDSGTARETQYF
TGTGCCAGCAGTGAACGGGATAGCGGGACTGCTAGGGAGACCCAGTACTTC
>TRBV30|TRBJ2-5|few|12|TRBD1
CAWREGAETQYF
TGTGCCTGGAGAGAGGGGGCGGAGACCCAGTACTTC
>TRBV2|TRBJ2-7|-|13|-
CASSAKPAIEQYF
TGTGCCAGCAGTGCAAAGCCAGCGATAGAGCAGTACTTC
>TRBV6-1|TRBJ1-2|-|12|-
CASSSIPYGYTF
TGTGCCAGCAGCTCTATCCCATATGGCTACACCTTC
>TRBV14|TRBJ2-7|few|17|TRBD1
CASSQDPWTGSSYEQYF
TGTGCCAGCAGCCAAGATCCCTGGACAGGCAGCTCCTACGAGCAGTACTTC
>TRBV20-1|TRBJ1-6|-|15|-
CSARTPGTNSSPLHF
TGCAGTGCTAGAACCCCCGGGACTAATAGTTCACCCCTCCACTTT
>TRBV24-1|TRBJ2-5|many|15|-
CATSDPRQGQETQYF
TGTGCCACCAGTGATCCGCGTCAGGGGCAAGAGACCCAGTACTTC
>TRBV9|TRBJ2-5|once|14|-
CASSPWTDQETQYF
TGTGCCAGCAGCCCTTGGACTGATCAAGAGACCCAGTACTTC
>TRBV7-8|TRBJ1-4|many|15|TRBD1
CATKGGGLHSEKLFF
TGTGCCACCAAGGGAGGGGGCCTTCATAGCGAAAAACTGTTTTTT
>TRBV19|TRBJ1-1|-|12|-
CASSYTGMEAFF
TGTGCCAGTAGTTACACAGGGATGGAAGCTTTCTTT
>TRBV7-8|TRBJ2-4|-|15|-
CASVRFRGGENIQYF
TGTGCCAGCGTCCGGTTTCGCGGTGGCGAAAACATTCAGTACTTC
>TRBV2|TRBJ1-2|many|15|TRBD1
CASSVHGDRATGYTF
TGTGCCAGCAGTGTCCATGGGGACAGAGCGACGGGCTACACCTTC
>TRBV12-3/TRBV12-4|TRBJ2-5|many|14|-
CASSPTRYRETQYF
TGTGCCAGCAGTCCGACTAGATATCGGGAGACCCAGTACTTC
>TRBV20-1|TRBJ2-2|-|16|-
CSAPLPGRANTGELFF
TGCAGTGCTCCCCTCCCAGGACGAGCGAACACCGGGGAGCTGTTTTTT
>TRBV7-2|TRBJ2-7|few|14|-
CASSSLGRGYEQYF
TGTGCCAGCAGCTCACTGGGCAGAGGTTACGAGCAGTACTTC
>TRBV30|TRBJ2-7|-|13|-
CAWSVQGTYEQYF
TGTGCCTGGAGTGTACAGGGAACCTACGAGCAGTACTTC
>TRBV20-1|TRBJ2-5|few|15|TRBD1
CSARGQTEYQETQYF
TGCAGTGCTAGGGGACAGACCGAGTATCAAGAGACCCAGTACTTC
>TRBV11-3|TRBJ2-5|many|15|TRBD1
CASSPVGTGVETQYF
TGTGCCAGCAGCCCCGTTGGGACAGGGGTAGAGACCCAGTACTTC
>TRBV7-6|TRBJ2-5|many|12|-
CASSQIQETQYF
TGTGCCAGCAGCCAAATACAAGAGACCCAGTACTTC
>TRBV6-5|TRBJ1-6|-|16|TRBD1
CASSYRQGTMNSPLHF
TGTGCCAGCAGTTACCGACAGGGGACAATGAATTCACCCCTCCACTTT
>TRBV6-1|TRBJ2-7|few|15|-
CASSSLKTGTYEQYF
TGTGCCAGCAGCTCTCTTAAGACAGGAACCTACGAGCAGTACTTC
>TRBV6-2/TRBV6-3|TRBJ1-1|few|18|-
CASSYARDLHGGNTEAFF
TGTGCCAGCAGTTATGCACGGGACCTCCACGGGGGGAACACTGAAGCTTTCTTT
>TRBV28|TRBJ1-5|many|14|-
CASSTPGMGRPQHF
TGTGCCAGCAGTACCCCCGGCATGGGTCGGCCCCAGCATTTT
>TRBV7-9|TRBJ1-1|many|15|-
CASSPPRQARAEAFF
TGTGCCAGCAGCCCACCTAGACAGGCGAGGGCTGAAGCTTTCTTT
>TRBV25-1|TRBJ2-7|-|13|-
CASSDQTGREQYF
TGTGCCAGCAGTGATCAAACAGGAAGGGAGCAGTACTTC
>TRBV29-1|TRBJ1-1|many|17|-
CSVEDRFLPATNTEAFF
TGCAGCGTTGAAGATCGGTTCCTGCCGGCTACGAACACTGAAGCTTTCTTT
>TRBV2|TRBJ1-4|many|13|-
CASSRTVNEKLFF
TGTGCCAGCAGTCGGACAGTTAATGAAAAACTGTTTTTT
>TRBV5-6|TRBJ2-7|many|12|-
CASSRTLYEQYF
TGTGCCAGCAGCCGGACCCTCTACGAGCAGTACTTC
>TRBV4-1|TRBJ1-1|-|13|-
CASSQGRVTEAFF
TGCGCCAGCAGCCAAGGGAGGGTAACTGAAGCTTTCTTT
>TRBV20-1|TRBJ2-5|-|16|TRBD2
CSASGATSGRLETQYF
TGCAGTGCTAGTGGCGCGACTAGCGGGAGGTTGGAGACCCAGTACTTC
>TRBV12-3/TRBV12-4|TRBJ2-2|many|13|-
CASSPQVTGELFF
TGTGCCAGCAGTCCCCAAGTCACCGGGGAGCTGTTTTTT
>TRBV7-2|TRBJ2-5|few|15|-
CASRSTAGTLETQYF
TGTGCCAGCCGATCCACCGCCGGGACGTTGGAGACCCAGTACTTC
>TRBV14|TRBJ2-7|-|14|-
CASSQAVGAYEQYF
TGTGCCAGCAGCCAAGCCGTGGGGGCCTACGAGCAGTACTTC
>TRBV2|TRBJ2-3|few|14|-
CASSDNPSTDTQYF
TGTGCCAGCAGTGATAACCCCAGCACAGATACGCAGTATTTT
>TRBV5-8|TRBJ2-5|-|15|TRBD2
CASSFGGGASETQYF
TGTGCCAGCAGCTTTGGCGGGGGGGCATCTGAGACCCAGTACTTC
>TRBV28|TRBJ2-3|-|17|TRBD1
CASSDLQTGSLTDTQYF
TGTGCCAGCTCGGACCTTCAGACAGGGAGTCTCACAGATACGCAGTATTTT